This TCR beta chain was identified during a study of OX40 agonist ivuxolimab in advanced cancers. Baseline, cycle 4 day 1, and cycle 7 day 1 were the blood sampling points. The sample holds a few counts of this clone. V shed 6 bases and J 3 bases; nucleotides not matched to a gene: 1. The CDR3 length is 12 residues. Germline CDR1 is SGHTA and CDR2 is FQGNSA. The table came from immunoSEQ multiplex PCR; TCRdb's copy has only in-frame clones and leaves some out. Of 45,000 to 60,000 clones listed, about 85% are singletons. Specimen: CD4+ or CD8+ T cells sorted from blood, collected in a trial of the OX40 agonist ivuxolimab. The chain carries TRBV7-2 and TRBJ2-7; 8 bases align to TRBD1. This TCR came from an adult with an advanced solid tumor such as melanoma, head and neck, liver or kidney cancer. The CDR3 DNA is TGTGCCAGCAGGGACAGGGACTACGAGCAGTACTTC. Protein product: CASRDRDYEQYF.